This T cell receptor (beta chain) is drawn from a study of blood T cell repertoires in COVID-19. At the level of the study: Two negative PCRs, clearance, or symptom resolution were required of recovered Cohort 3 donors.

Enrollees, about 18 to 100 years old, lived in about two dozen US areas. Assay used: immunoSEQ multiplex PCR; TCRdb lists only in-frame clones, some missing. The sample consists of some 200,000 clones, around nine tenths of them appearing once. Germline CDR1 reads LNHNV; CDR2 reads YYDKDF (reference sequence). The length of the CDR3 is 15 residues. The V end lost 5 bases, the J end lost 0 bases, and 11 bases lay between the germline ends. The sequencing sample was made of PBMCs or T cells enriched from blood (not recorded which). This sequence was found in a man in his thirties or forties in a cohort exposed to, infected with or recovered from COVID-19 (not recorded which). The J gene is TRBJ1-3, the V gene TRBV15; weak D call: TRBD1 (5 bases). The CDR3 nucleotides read TGTGCCACCAGCGTCCGGGGGGGCTCTGGAAACACCATATATTTT. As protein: CATSVRGGSGNTIYF. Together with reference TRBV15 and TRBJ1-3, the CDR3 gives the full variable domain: DAMVIQNPRYQVTQFGKPVTLSCSQTLNHNVMYWYQQKSSQAPKLLFHYYDKDFNNEADTPDNFQSRRPNTSFCFLDIRSPGLGDTAMYLCATSVRGGSGNTIYFGEGSWLTVV.